What follows are 16 T cell receptor beta chains derived from one specimen sequenced in a study of T cell responses to AZD1222 COVID-19 vaccine. Sequencing was performed with immunoSEQ multiplex PCR; in TCRdb, only in-frame clones are kept and a portion is missing. The data hold 120,000 or so clones, with 85% to 95% observed a single time. Sequencing used peripheral blood, obtained on day 0 of AZD1222 vaccination. All receptors come from an adult in good health.

The CDR3 DNA sequence: TGTGCCAGCAGCTCGTCGGGACAGGTGAACACTGAAGCTTTCTTT. Amino acids: CASSSSGQVNTEAFF. The chain recombines TRBV11-2 with TRBJ1-1; 8 nucleotides align to TRBD1. The V gene's germline CDR1 is SGHAT and CDR2 FQNNGV. V lost 4 bases, J lost 0 bases, and 4 bases stayed unmatched. CDR3 length equals 15 residues.

This rearrangement joins TRBV5-1 to TRBJ2-1, with 8 bases that match TRBD1. V lost 6 bases to trimming and J lost 6 bases; unmatched junction nucleotides: 5. The CDR3 has 13 amino acids. Germline V gene lookup returns CDR1 SGHRS and CDR2 YFSETQ. The CDR3 region is CASNQGAVNEQFF. As DNA, the CDR3 is TGCGCCAGCAACCAGGGGGCAGTCAATGAGCAGTTCTTC. The full variable domain, with the rest looked up from reference TRBV5-1 and TRBJ2-1, is KAGVTQTPRYLIKTRGQQVTLSCSPISGHRSVSWYQQTPGQGLQFLFEYFSETQRNKGNFPGRFSGRQFSNSRSEMNVSTLELGDSALYLCASNQGAVNEQFFGPGTRLTVL.

This clone showed up just once. This rearrangement joins TRBV7-9 to TRBJ2-1; possibly TRBD1 for D (6 bases). From germline, CDR1 is SEHNR and CDR2 FQNEAQ (reference sequence). CDR3 length equals 18 residues. Trimming took off 5 bases at V and 0 bases at J, with 20 bases between the two ends. DNA for the CDR3: TGTGCCAGCAGCCCCCAACTGGGGGCCCAGGGCTCCTACAATGAGCAGTTCTTC. Protein product: CASSPQLGAQGSYNEQFF.

The CDR3 nucleotides are TGTGCCAGCAGCCCGGGACAGGGGGTCTTCGGGGAGCTGTTTTTT. This gives the protein CASSPGQGVFGELFF. The chain combines TRBV7-3 with TRBJ2-2; 11 bases are a match to TRBD1. Trimming at V came to 5 bases and at J to 7 bases, leaving 6 bases not matched to a gene. The CDR3 loop spans 15 amino acids. The germline gives CDR1 SGHTA, CDR2 FQGTGA.

This clone has only one observation. The chain carries TRBV19 and TRBJ1-4, with no clear D. Trimming stripped 1 base from V and 9 bases from J, with 3 bases between. The CDR3 is made up of 11 amino acids. Germline V gives CDR1 LNHDA, CDR2 SQIVND (reference sequence). The CDR3, as DNA: TGTGCCAGTAGTATAGGACAAAAACTGTTTTTT. It specifies CASSIGQKLFF.

J is TRBJ1-1 and V is TRBV11-1, with a weak D call TRBD1 (5 bases). The CDR3 covers 13 residues. The ends were cut back, 6 bases at V and 4 bases at J, with 12 bases in the middle. Germline CDR1 is SGHAT and CDR2 is FQDESV (reference sequence). DNA of the CDR3: TGTGCCAGCAGTCCCGACAGCTCCACTGAAGCTTTCTTT. It encodes CASSPDSSTEAFF.

This rearrangement joins TRBV15 to TRBJ1-2, with D maybe TRBD1 (6 bases). The CDR3 totals 15 residues. Germline loops: CDR1 LNHNV, CDR2 YYDKDF (reference sequence). V was pared by 0 bases and J by 6 bases, with 14 bases between. The CDR3 DNA follows: TGTGCCACCAGCAGAGATCCAGGGGCCCTTGATGGCTACACCTTC. Translating gives CATSRDPGALDGYTF. Based on the CDR3 plus reference TRBV15 and TRBJ1-2, the full variable domain is DAMVIQNPRYQVTQFGKPVTLSCSQTLNHNVMYWYQQKSSQAPKLLFHYYDKDFNNEADTPDNFQSRRPNTSFCFLDIRSPGLGDTAMYLCATSRDPGALDGYTFGSGTRLTVV.

In DNA, the CDR3 is TGTGCCAGCAGTTTAGGGGGCAGGGGTCAAGAGACCCAGTACTTC. Protein: CASSLGGRGQETQYF. V and J are TRBV28 and TRBJ2-5, with a possible D match to TRBD1 (6 bases). Trimming left V 2 bases short and J 2 bases short, with 12 bases between. The CDR3 loop spans 15 amino acids. Germline lookup yields CDR1 MDHEN and CDR2 SYDVKM.

This clone was found once. CDR3 sequence reads: CASSPRGQGRSPLHF. CDR3 bases: TGTGCCAGCAGCCCCCGGGGGCAGGGTAGATCACCCCTCCACTTT. This chain uses TRBV21-1 with TRBJ1-6. TRBV21-1 is a listed pseudogene. CDR3 length: 15 amino acids.

The chain has TRBV3-1 (or the pseudogene TRBV3-2) and TRBJ1-2, with D hard to call. This CDR3 has 15 amino acids. V was pared by 3 bases and J by 7 bases, with 18 bases between. Germline V CDR1 and CDR2: LGHDT, YNNKEL (reference sequence). The CDR3 DNA reads TGTGCCAGCAGCCAGACGGACCTCAAAGTGAGTGGCTACACCTTC. As protein: CASSQTDLKVSGYTF.

V and J are TRBV12-3 or TRBV12-4 and TRBJ2-2; tentative D call: TRBD1 (6 bases). The CDR3 sequence is 11 residues long. V was cut by 8 bases and J by 6 bases, with 7 bases left in between. The CDR3 bases are TGTGCCAGCCACAGGGCCGGGGAGCTGTTTTTT. It codes for CASHRAGELFF.

The V gene is TRBV10-1, the J gene TRBJ1-6; maybe TRBD1 (6 bases). The CDR3 is made up of 15 amino acids. Germline lookup yields CDR1 WNHNN and CDR2 SYGVQD (reference sequence). Between the trimmed V and J ends, which lost 3 bases and 7 bases, there was a span of 13 bases. CDR3 in amino acids: CASSEYRAGNSPLHF. CDR3 nucleotide sequence: TGCGCCAGCAGTGAATACAGGGCAGGGAATTCACCCCTCCACTTT.

The rearrangement links TRBV5-8 to TRBJ2-3, with no clear D. With 1 base removed from V and 5 bases from J, the gap between germline ends came to 11 bases. Germline lookup yields CDR1 SGHTS and CDR2 YDEGEE. This CDR3 region has 14 residues. CDR3 coding DNA: TGTGCCAGCAGCTTGAACAGTGAAAGAGATACGCAGTATTTT. It translates to CASSLNSERDTQYF.

The chain carries TRBV19 and TRBJ1-1, with a possible D match to TRBD1 (6 bases). The germline CDR1 and CDR2 sequences are LNHDA and SQIVND (reference sequence). Trimming shortened V by 3 bases and J by 10 bases, and 15 bases separated the two germline ends. The CDR3 is 13 residues long. The DNA for the CDR3 is TGTGCCAGTAGTATTGGAGGGGGGTCGAGAGCTTTCTTT. Translated, it gives CASSIGGGSRAFF.

The chain couples TRBV6-4 to TRBJ1-5; unclear D gene. V shed 3 bases and J shed 4 bases, with 7 bases lying between them. CDR1 and CDR2 (germline): MRHNA, SNTAGT. The CDR3 is made up of 13 amino acids. CDR3 protein: CASSESGNQPQHF. CDR3 nucleotide sequence: TGTGCCAGCAGTGAGAGTGGGAATCAGCCCCAGCATTTT.

This clone was counted once. The chain couples TRBV2 to TRBJ1-1; 8 nucleotides match TRBD1. CDR1 and CDR2 (germline): SNHLY, FYNNEI. This CDR3 region has 14 residues. With 7 bases clipped from V and 4 bases from J, the junction kept 8 bases outside the gene matches. The CDR3 DNA follows: TGTGCCAGCACCAGACAGGGGCAGGGCACTGAAGCTTTCTTT. This codes for CASTRQGQGTEAFF.